This T cell receptor (beta chain) was retrieved from a study of blood T cell repertoires in COVID-19. Turning to the study itself: Some COVID-19 samples were acute and others convalescent; all came from the United States, Italy and Spain. PBMCs, B-cell-depleted T cells, or T cells provided the cDNA or gDNA that made up the material.

Method: immunoSEQ multiplex PCR; TCRdb's copy keeps in-frame clones and lacks some. This table holds about 370,000 clones, 80% to 90% found once. Germline CDR1 SGHTA, CDR2 FQGTGA. This CDR3 is 16 amino acids long. Unmatched junction bases numbered 12, after V lost 5 bases and J lost 5 bases. Source material: PBMCs or T cells enriched from blood (not recorded which). The receptor comes from a young man who had recovered from COVID-19. J is TRBJ2-3 and V is TRBV7-3; the match to TRBD2 covers 8 bases. The CDR3: CASSPGGRSRRDTQYF. In nucleotides, the CDR3 is TGTGCCAGCAGCCCGGGGGGGAGGAGTAGACGAGATACGCAGTATTTT.